Sequencing of this TCR beta chain was carried out in a study of blood T cell repertoires in COVID-19. Study-wide background: There were acute and convalescent COVID-19 samples, and they came from the United States, Italy and Spain.

Trimming left V 0 bases short and J 4 bases short, with 9 bases between. The CDR3 covers 14 residues. The germline V gene encodes CDR1 MNHEY and CDR2 SMNVEV (reference sequence). Per the original methods: How many nucleated cells were present was estimated from reference gene primer amplification. Produced via immunoSEQ multiplex PCR; TCRdb's table is partial and in-frame only. D and trimming were read from the DNA, whereas the V and J calls and clone size are those reported in that table. The repertoire holds tens of thousands of clones, with around 83% as singletons. The sequence derives from a woman aged 80 or older in a cohort sampled during active or convalescent COVID-19. J is TRBJ1-1 and V is TRBV27, with unresolved D. Sample: peripheral blood. CDR3 DNA: TGTGCCAGCAGTTTATCCACAGCGGCCACTGAAGCTTTCTTT. Translation: CASSLSTAATEAFF.